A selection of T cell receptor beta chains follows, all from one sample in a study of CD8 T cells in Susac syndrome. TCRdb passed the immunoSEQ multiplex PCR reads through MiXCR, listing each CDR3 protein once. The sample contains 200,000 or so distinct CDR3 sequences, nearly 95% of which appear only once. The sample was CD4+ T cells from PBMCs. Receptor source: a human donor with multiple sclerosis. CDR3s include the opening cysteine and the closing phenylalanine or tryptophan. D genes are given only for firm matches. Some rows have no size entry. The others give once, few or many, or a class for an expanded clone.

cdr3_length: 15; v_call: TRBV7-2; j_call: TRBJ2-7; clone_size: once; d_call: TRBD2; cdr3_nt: TGTGCCAGCAGCTTCGGGGGGGCTGGGGCCTACGAGCAGTACTTC; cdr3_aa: CASSFGGAGAYEQYF
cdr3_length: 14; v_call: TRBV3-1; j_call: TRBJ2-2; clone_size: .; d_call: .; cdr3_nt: TGTGCCAGCAGCCAACAGGGTTACACCGGGGAGCTGTTTTTT; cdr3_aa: CASSQQGYTGELFF
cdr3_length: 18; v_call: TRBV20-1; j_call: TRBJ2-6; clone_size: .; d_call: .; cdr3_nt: TGCAGTGCTAGCAACACGGCAGGGCAAGGATCTGGGGCCAACGTCCTGACTTTC; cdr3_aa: CSASNTAGQGSGANVLTF
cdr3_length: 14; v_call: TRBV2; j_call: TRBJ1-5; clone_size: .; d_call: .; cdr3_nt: TGTGCCAGCATACGGGATGCCCGGGTCCAGCCCCAGCATTTT; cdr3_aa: CASIRDARVQPQHF
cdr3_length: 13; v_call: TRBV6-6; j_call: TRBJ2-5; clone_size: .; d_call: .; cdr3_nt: TGTGCCAGCTCGAGACTAGAGAGGGAGACCCAGTACTTC; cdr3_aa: CASSRLERETQYF
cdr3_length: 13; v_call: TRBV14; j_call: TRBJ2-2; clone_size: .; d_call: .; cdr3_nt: TGTGCCAGCCGAGGAGGGGTGGCCGGGGAGCTGTTTTTT; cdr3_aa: CASRGGVAGELFF
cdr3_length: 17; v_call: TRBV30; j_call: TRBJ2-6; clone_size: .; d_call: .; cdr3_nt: TGTGCCTGGAGTAGGGTCCCCCTTAGCTCTGGGGCCAACGTCCTGACTTTC; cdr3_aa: CAWSRVPLSSGANVLTF
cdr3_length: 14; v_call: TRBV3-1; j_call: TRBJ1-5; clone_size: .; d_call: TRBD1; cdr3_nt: TGTGCCAGCAGCCGCACAGGGGGGGATCAGCCCCAGCATTTT; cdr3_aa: CASSRTGGDQPQHF
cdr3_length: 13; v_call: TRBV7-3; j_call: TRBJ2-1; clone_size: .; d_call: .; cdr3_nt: TGTGCCAGCAGCCAGGCAGGGGAAGGTGAGCAGTTCTTC; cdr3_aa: CASSQAGEGEQFF
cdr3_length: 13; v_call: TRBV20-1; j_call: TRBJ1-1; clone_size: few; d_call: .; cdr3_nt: TGCAGTGCTAGAGGACCGCTGAACACTGAAGCTTTCTTT; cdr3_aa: CSARGPLNTEAFF
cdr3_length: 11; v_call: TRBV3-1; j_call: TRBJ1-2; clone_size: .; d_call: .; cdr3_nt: TGTGCCAGCAGCCGAAGCGTAAGCTACACCTTC; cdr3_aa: CASSRSVSYTF
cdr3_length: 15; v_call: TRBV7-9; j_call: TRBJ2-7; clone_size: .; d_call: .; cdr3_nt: TGTGCCAGCAGCTGGGAAGCGGTCCTCAAGGACGAGCAGTACTTC; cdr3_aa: CASSWEAVLKDEQYF
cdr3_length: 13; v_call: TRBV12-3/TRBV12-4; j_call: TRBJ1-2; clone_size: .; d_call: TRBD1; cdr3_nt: TGTGCCAGCAGTGTGGACAGGTTGAATGGCTACACCTTC; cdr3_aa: CASSVDRLNGYTF
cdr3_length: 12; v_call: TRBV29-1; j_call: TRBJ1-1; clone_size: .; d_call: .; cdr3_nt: TGCAGCGCTCGACAGGACTTCACTGAAGCTTTCTTT; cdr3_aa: CSARQDFTEAFF
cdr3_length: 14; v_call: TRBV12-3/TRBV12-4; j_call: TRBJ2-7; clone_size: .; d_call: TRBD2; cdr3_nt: TGTGCCAGCTCCGCGGGCGGGAGCTCCTACGAGCAGTACTTC; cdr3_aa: CASSAGGSSYEQYF
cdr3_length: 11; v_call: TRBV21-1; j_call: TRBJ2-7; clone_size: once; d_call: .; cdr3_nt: TGTGCCAGCCTTAACACCTACGAGCAGTACTTC; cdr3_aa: CASLNTYEQYF
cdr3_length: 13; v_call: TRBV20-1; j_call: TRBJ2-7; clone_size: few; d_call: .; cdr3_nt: TGCAGTGCTAGAGATCCGGGGATCTACGAGCAGTACTTC; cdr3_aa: CSARDPGIYEQYF
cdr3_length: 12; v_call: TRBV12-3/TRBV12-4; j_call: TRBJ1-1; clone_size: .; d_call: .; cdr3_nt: TGTGCCAGCAGTTGGAGTGTGACTGAAGCTTTCTTT; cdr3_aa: CASSWSVTEAFF
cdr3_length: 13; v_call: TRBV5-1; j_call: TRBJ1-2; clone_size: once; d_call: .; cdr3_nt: TGCGCCAGCAGCTTGGCGAGTAACTATGGCTACACCTTC; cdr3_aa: CASSLASNYGYTF
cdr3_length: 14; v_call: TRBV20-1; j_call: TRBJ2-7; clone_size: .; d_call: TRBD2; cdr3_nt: TGCAGTGCTCAATTAGCGGGGGCGACCTACGAGCAGTACTTC; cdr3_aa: CSAQLAGATYEQYF
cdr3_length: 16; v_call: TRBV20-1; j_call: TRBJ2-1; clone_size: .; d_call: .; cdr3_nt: TGCAGTGCTAGAGCCCCGGGTGGGACCGCCTACAATGAGCAGTTCTTC; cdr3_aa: CSARAPGGTAYNEQFF
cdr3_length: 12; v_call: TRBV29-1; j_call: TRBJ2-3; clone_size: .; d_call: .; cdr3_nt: TGCAGCGTTGCCCCTCTATCAGATACGCAGTATTTT; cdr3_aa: CSVAPLSDTQYF
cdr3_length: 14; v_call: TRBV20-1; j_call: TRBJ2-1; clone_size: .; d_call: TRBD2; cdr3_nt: TGCAGTGCTGGCGAGGTCGGAGCGGGAGGGCCTGCGTTCTTC; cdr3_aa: CSAGEVGAGGPAFF
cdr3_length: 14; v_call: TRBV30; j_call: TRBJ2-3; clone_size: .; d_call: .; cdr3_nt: TGTGCCTGGGGGGCGGGGCAGTCGACAGATACGCAGTATTTT; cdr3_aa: CAWGAGQSTDTQYF
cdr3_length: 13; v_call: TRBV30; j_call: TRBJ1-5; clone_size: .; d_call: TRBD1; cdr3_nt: TGTGCCTGGGATCGAAAAGGGGGCCAGCCCCAGCATTTT; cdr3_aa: CAWDRKGGQPQHF
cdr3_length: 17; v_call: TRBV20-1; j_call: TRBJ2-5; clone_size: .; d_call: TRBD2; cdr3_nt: TGCAGTGCTGGGGCTCGGGCTAGCGGGTATCGGGGAGAGACCCAGTACTTC; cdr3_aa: CSAGARASGYRGETQYF
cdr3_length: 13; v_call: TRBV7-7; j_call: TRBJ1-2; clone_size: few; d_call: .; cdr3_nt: TGTGCTAGCAGCGTCGACAGCCCCTATGGCTACACCTTC; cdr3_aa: CASSVDSPYGYTF
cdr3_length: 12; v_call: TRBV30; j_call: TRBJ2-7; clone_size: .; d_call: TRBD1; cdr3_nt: TGTGCCTGGTTAGGGACAGGGAACGAGCAGTACTTC; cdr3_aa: CAWLGTGNEQYF
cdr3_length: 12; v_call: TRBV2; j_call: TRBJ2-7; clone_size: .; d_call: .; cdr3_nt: TGTGCCAGCAAGGCAGATTCCTACGAGCAGTACTTC; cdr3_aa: CASKADSYEQYF
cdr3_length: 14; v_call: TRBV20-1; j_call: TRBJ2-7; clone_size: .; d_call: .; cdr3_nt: TGCAGTGAGGACATAGCACTCTCTCGGCGCGAGCAGTACTTC; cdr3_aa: CSEDIALSRREQYF
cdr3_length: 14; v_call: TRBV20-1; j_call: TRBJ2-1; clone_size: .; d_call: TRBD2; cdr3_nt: TGCAGTGCTAGGGTGGGAGGGCCTATCACTGAGCAGTTCTTC; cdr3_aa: CSARVGGPITEQFF
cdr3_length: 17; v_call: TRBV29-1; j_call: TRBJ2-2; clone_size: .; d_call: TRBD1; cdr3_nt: TGCAGCGTTGAGGGGTTGTCAGGGGGCGATAGCACCGGGGAGCTGTTTTTT; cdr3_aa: CSVEGLSGGDSTGELFF
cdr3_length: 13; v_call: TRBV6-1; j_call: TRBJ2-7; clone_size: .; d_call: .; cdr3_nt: TGTGCCAGCAGCCGACAGCTAGATTACGAGCAGTACTTC; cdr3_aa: CASSRQLDYEQYF
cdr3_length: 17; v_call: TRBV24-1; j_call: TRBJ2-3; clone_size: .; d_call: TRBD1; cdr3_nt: TGTGCCACCAGTGACCGTCGACAGGGATCCGTTACAGATACGCAGTATTTT; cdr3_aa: CATSDRRQGSVTDTQYF
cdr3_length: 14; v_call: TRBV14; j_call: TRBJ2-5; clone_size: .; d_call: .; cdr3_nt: TGTGCCAGCAGCCAAGCACTCCTCCAAGAGACCCAGTACTTC; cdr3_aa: CASSQALLQETQYF
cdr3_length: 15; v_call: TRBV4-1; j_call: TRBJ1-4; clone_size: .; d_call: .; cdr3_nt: TGCGCCAGCAGCCAAGATGAGCAGGTTAATGAAAAACTGTTTTTT; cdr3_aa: CASSQDEQVNEKLFF
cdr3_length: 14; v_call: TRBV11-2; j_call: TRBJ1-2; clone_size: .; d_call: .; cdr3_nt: TGTGCCAGCAGCTTATCGGGCAGGAGCTATGGCTACACCTTC; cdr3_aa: CASSLSGRSYGYTF
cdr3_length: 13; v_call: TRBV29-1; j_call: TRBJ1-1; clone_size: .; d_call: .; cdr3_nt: TGCAGCGTTGCGAACACCGAGAACACTGAAGCTTTCTTT; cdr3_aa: CSVANTENTEAFF
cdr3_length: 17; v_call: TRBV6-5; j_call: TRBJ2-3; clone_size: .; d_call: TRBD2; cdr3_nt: TGTGCCAGCAGTTACTCGGGACTAGCGGGGCGCACAGATACGCAGTATTTT; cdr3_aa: CASSYSGLAGRTDTQYF
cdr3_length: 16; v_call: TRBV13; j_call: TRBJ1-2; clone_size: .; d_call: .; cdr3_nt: TGTGCCAGCAGCTCCTCCCGAGTCGGAGGGGTCGGGGGCTACACCTTC; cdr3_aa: CASSSSRVGGVGGYTF
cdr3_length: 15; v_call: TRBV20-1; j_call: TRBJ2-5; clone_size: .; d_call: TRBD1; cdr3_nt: TGCAGTGCTAGATATGACAGGGGGCGACAAGAGACCCAGTACTTC; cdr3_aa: CSARYDRGRQETQYF
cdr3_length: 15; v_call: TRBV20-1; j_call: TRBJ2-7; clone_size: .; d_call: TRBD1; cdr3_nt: TGCAGTGCTAGCTCTGGGGACAGGGCGGACTACGAGCAGTACTTC; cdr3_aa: CSASSGDRADYEQYF
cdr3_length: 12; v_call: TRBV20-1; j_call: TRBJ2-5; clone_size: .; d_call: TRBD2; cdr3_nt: TGCAGTTTACAGGGACTAGGAGAGACCCAGTACTTC; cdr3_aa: CSLQGLGETQYF
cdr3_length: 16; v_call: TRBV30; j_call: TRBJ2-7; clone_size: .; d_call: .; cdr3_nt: TGTGCCTGGAGTCCCCGAGGAACGGGGCTCGGGTACGAGCAGTACTTC; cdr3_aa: CAWSPRGTGLGYEQYF
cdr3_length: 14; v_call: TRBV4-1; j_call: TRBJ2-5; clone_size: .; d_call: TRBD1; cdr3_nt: TGCGCCAGCAGCCAGGGACAGGACTTTGAGACCCAGTACTTC; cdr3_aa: CASSQGQDFETQYF
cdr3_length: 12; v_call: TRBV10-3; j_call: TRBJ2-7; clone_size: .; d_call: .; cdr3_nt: TGTGCCATCCGAAGTGGGCAGACCGAGCAGTACTTC; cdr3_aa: CAIRSGQTEQYF
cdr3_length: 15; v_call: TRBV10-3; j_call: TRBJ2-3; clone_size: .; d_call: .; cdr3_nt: TGTGCCATCAGTGAGTCATCTCAGTTCGTAGATACGCAGTATTTT; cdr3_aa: CAISESSQFVDTQYF
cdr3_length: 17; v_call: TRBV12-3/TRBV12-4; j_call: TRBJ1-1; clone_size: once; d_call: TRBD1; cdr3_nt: TGTGCCAGCAGTTCTCACACGTCAGGGGGAGCGAACACTGAAGCTTTCTTT; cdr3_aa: CASSSHTSGGANTEAFF
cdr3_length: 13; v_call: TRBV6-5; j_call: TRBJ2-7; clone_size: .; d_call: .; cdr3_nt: TGTGCCAGCAGCCTGAGAAGTCACTACGAGCAGTACTTC; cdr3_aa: CASSLRSHYEQYF
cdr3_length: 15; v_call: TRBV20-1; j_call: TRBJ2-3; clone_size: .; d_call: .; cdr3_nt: TGCAGTGCTCCCCGGGGGTGGGCCTTCGCAGATACGCAGTATTTT; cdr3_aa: CSAPRGWAFADTQYF
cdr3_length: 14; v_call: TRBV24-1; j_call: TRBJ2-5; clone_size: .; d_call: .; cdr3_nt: TGTGCCACCAGTGAGGCCGGGCCTAGAGGGACCCAGTACTTC; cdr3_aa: CATSEAGPRGTQYF
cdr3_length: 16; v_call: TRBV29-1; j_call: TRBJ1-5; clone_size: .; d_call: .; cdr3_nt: TGCAGCGTCCGCTTGGCGACCTCGGGGGGCAATCAGCCCCAGCATTTT; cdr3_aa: CSVRLATSGGNQPQHF
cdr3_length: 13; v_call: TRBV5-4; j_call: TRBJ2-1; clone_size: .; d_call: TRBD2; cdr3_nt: TGTGCCAGCAGCTCGGGAGGTGATGATGAGCAGTTCTTC; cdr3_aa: CASSSGGDDEQFF
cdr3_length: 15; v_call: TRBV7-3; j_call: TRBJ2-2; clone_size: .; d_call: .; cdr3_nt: TGTGCCAGCAGCTCAGACAGAGGTGGCACCGGGGAGCTGTTTTTT; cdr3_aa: CASSSDRGGTGELFF
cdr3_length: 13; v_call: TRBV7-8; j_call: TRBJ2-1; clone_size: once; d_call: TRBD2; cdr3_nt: TGTGCCAGCAACCCCAGCGGGGTGGGAGAGCAGTTCTTC; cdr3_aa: CASNPSGVGEQFF
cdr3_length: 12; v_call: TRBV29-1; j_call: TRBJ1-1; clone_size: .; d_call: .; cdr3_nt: TGCAGCGTTGAACGGCTTAACACTGAAGCTTTCTTT; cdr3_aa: CSVERLNTEAFF
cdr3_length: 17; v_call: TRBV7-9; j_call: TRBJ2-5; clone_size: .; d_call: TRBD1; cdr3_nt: TGTGCCAGCAGCTTTTGGCGAGGACAGGGCGCGTCGGGGACCCAGTACTTC; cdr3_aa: CASSFWRGQGASGTQYF
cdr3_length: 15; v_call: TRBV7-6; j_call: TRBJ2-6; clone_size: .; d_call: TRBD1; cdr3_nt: TGTGCCAGCAGCCAGGGGGCTGCTGGGGCCAACGTCCTGACTTTC; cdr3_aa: CASSQGAAGANVLTF
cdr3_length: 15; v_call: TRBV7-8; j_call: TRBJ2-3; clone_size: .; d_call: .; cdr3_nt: TGTGCCAGCAGCTTAGAGGGCCGACTGACAGATACGCAGTATTTT; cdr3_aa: CASSLEGRLTDTQYF
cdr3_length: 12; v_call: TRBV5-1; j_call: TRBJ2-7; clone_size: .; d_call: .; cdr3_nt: TGCGCCAGCAGCTTGGTCGGGTACGAGCAGTACTTC; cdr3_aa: CASSLVGYEQYF